What follows is one TCR beta chain and its context. Use of 60 Vbeta and 13 Jbeta primers characterized the PCR. Profiling relied on immunoSEQ multiplex PCR, and the TCRdb table lists in-frame clones only, not all of them. The sample has 150,000 or so clones; around 74% are singletons. These data come from a study of cytomegalovirus exposure and HLA in healthy donors. Specimen: PBMCs. This TCR derives from a man aged 18 to 30 in good health and CMV-seronegative.

As DNA, the CDR3 is TGTGCCAGCAGTTGGGACGGAATGTGGGAGGGGCCAGAACTGTTTTTT. It specifies CASSWDGMWEGPELFF. The chain carries TRBV6-6 and TRBJ1-4; possible D gene TRBD1, 5 bases. This CDR3 has 16 residues. With 4 bases removed from V and 12 bases from J, the gap between germline ends came to 24 bases. Germline CDR1 reads MNHNY; CDR2 reads SVGAGI (reference sequence).